This T cell receptor beta chain was found in a study of cytomegalovirus exposure and HLA in healthy donors. Points from the study as a whole: Earlier analysis found most TCR beta V segments productive about 90% or about 30% of the time.

Note on this clone: No antigen is known for it.

Both 60 Vbeta primers and 13 Jbeta primers went into the PCR. Only in-frame clones appear in the TCRdb table, and some are missing; sequencing was by immunoSEQ multiplex PCR. With 85,000 to 110,000 clones in the sample, the ten largest clones hold 3% to 3.5%. The sample taken for sequencing was PBMCs. This sequence originates from a middle-aged man in good health and CMV-seronegative.

The DNA for the CDR3 is TGTGCCAGCTCACCAACACCAGGGAACTCTGGAAACACCATATATTTT. This translates into CASSPTPGNSGNTIYF. This sequence joins TRBV18 and TRBJ1-3; TRBD1 might be the D (5 bases). Germline V gene lookup returns CDR1 KGHSH and CDR2 LQKENI. This CDR3 has 16 residues. V was shortened by 2 bases and J by 0 bases, with 11 bases between the two germline ends.